The 32 T cell receptor beta chains given below trace back to one sample, sequenced in a study of blood T cell repertoires in COVID-19. Method: immunoSEQ multiplex PCR; TCRdb's copy keeps in-frame clones and lacks some. The table shows about 200,000 clones, with 70% to 90% occurring only once. The sequenced material came from peripheral blood. Every receptor here comes from a woman aged 65 to 85 with COVID-19, enrolled during active disease.

The chain carries TRBV19 and TRBJ1-2, with D uncertain. Germline lookup yields CDR1 LNHDA and CDR2 SQIVND (reference sequence). Trimming cost V 3 bases and J 1 base, with 6 bases left between them. The CDR3 contains 13 residues. For the CDR3, the DNA is TGTGCCAGTAGTATGGCAGTTAACTATGGCTACACCTTC. Translating gives CASSMAVNYGYTF.

This clone was counted a few times. The chain couples TRBV2 to TRBJ2-7; TRBD2 matches at 9 bases. Germline CDR1 is SNHLY and CDR2 is FYNNEI. The V and J ends lost 6 bases and 2 bases, in that order; junction bases with no gene match: 8. This CDR3 is 15 amino acids long. CDR3 amino acids: CASRALAGVTYEQYF. In DNA form, the CDR3 reads TGTGCCAGCAGGGCTTTAGCGGGAGTAACCTACGAGCAGTACTTC.

The chain employs TRBV9 and TRBJ1-1; D gene ambiguous. Germline V gene lookup returns CDR1 SGDLS and CDR2 YYNGEE. The ends were cut back, 3 bases at V and 4 bases at J, with 4 bases in the middle. The CDR3 runs to 11 residues. CDR3 amino acids: CASSAGTEAFF. For the CDR3, the DNA is TGTGCCAGCAGCGCCGGCACTGAAGCTTTCTTT.

This chain uses TRBV14 with TRBJ2-5; unclear D gene. The CDR3 has 16 amino acids. V lost 1 base to trimming and J lost 5 bases, with 17 bases between them. Germline loops: CDR1 SGHDN, CDR2 FVKESK. CDR3 in DNA: TGTGCCAGCAGCCAAGTGTACCCACGGAGATTCGAGACCCAGTACTTC. It codes for CASSQVYPRRFETQYF.

This chain joins TRBV6-4 and TRBJ2-7; 12 bases are shared with TRBD2. J lost 5 bases, V lost 7 bases, and 15 bases had no gene match. In germline, CDR1 is MRHNA, CDR2 SNTAGT. This CDR3 spans 17 amino acids. The CDR3 nucleotides read TGTGCCAGCATTCGTAGGACTAGCGGGACCCTCGGAGACGAGCAGTACTTC. As protein: CASIRRTSGTLGDEQYF.

The chain has TRBV6-5 and TRBJ1-4, with TRBD1 matching 11 bases. This CDR3 has 15 residues. The junction had 7 bases not matched to a gene; V was cut back by 5 bases and J by 8 bases. Germline CDR1 is MNHEY and CDR2 is SVGAGI. The CDR3 here is CASSRDRGNGEKLFF. The CDR3 bases are TGTGCCAGCAGTAGGGACAGGGGGAACGGGGAAAAACTGTTTTTT.

The chain uses TRBV5-1 and TRBJ2-7; 7 bases agree with TRBD2. This CDR3 region has 16 residues. Per germline, CDR1 SGHRS and CDR2 YFSETQ. J lost 3 bases, V lost 4 bases, and 13 bases had no gene match. CDR3 region: CASSRNGGSSFYEQYF. CDR3 sequence (DNA): TGCGCCAGCAGCCGCAACGGGGGGTCATCCTTCTACGAGCAGTACTTC.

This chain joins TRBV20-1 and TRBJ2-7; TRBD1 matches 7 bases. V was clipped by 3 bases and J by 6 bases; unmatched bases: 5. The CDR3 runs 12 residues. The V gene's germline CDR1 is DFQATT and CDR2 SNEGSKA (reference sequence). The CDR3 DNA reads TGCAGTGCTAGTAACAGGGGTGGCGAGCAGTACTTC. Amino acid sequence: CSASNRGGEQYF.

The chain carries TRBV19 and TRBJ2-1; 9 positions agree with TRBD2. This CDR3 comprises 15 residues. Germline V gene sequence: CDR1 LNHDA, CDR2 SQIVND (reference sequence). The V and J ends lost 3 bases and 9 bases, in that order; junction bases with no gene match: 9. CDR3 protein: CASSMWAGGLREQFF. The CDR3 DNA reads as TGTGCCAGTAGTATGTGGGCGGGGGGGCTTCGTGAGCAGTTCTTC.

Here the CDR3 DNA reads TGTGCCAGCAGCATGACCCGAGGCAGGGTCACTGAAGCTTTCTTT. Translated: CASSMTRGRVTEAFF. The gene calls are TRBV11-2 and TRBJ1-1; the D gene is possibly TRBD1 (5 bases). Germline loops: CDR1 SGHAT, CDR2 FQNNGV. V lost 5 bases and J 4 bases, leaving 17 bases between the germline ends. The CDR3 is made up of 15 amino acids.

The V call is TRBV4-3, the J call TRBJ1-6; D is unclear. Germline-derived CDR1 and CDR2 are LGHNA and YSLEER. The CDR3 runs 13 residues. Trimming shortened V by 4 bases and J by 9 bases, and 10 bases separated the two germline ends. CDR3 sequence reads: CASSRLRASPLHF. The CDR3 coding sequence is TGCGCCAGCAGCCGTTTGAGGGCTTCACCCCTCCACTTT.

The chain couples TRBV7-3 to TRBJ2-1; perhaps TRBD2 as D (8 bases). The CDR3 is 18 residues long. V shed 5 bases and J shed 9 bases, with 29 bases lying between them. The germline gives CDR1 SGHTA, CDR2 FQGTGA. The CDR3 protein is CASSNTGDPNGRVIEQFF. The CDR3 region has the DNA TGTGCCAGCAGCAACACAGGGGACCCCAACGGGAGGGTAATTGAGCAGTTCTTC.

The gene calls are TRBV2 and TRBJ2-7, with D possibly being TRBD2 (6 bases). V gave up 6 bases and J gave up 3 bases, with 15 bases separating them. The germline V gene encodes CDR1 SNHLY and CDR2 FYNNEI. This CDR3 has 14 amino acids. For the CDR3, the DNA is TGTGCCAGCAGGGGACCGGGAGATTTCTACGAGCAGTACTTC. Translation: CASRGPGDFYEQYF.

The rearrangement joins TRBV7-2 to TRBJ1-2; D remains unclear. Germline V gene data show CDR1 as SGHTA and CDR2 as FQGNSA. The CDR3 sequence is 13 residues long. Trimming pared 2 bases from V and 8 bases from J, leaving 12 bases between. The CDR3 DNA sequence: TGTGCCAGCAGCTTACCACCATTGAGGGGCTACACCTTC. Translation: CASSLPPLRGYTF.

The CDR3 region has the DNA TGTGCCAGCAGCTTGACAGAAATTTACACCTTC. It codes for CASSLTEIYTF. The V call is TRBV5-4, the J call TRBJ1-2; the D is unclear. CDR1 and CDR2 from the germline V gene are SGHNT and YYREEE (reference sequence). V gave up 1 base and J gave up 11 bases, with 9 bases separating them. This CDR3 contains 11 residues.

This chain uses TRBV7-2 with TRBJ2-2; 9 positions match TRBD1. V was clipped by 5 bases and J by 4 bases; unmatched bases: 8. The CDR3 contains 16 residues. Germline lookup yields CDR1 SGHTA and CDR2 FQGNSA. DNA for the CDR3: TGTGCCAGCAGCGTAGGGGGACAGGGCCTCACCGGGGAGCTGTTTTTT. Its translation is CASSVGGQGLTGELFF.

V is TRBV24-1 and J is TRBJ1-6; D is ambiguous. Trimming shortened V by 9 bases and J by 9 bases, and 14 bases separated the two germline ends. Germline values: CDR1 KGHDR, CDR2 SFDVKD. The CDR3 sequence is 13 residues long. The CDR3 loop is CATAQAGGSPLHF. CDR3 DNA sequence: TGTGCCACCGCTCAAGCCGGTGGTTCACCCCTCCACTTT.

The chain employs TRBV4-2 and TRBJ1-3; the D gene is possibly TRBD1 (5 bases). The CDR3 has 16 amino acids. The germline CDR1 and CDR2 sequences are LGHNA and YNFKEQ. V was trimmed by 1 base and J by 4 bases, leaving 14 bases between them. CDR3 sequence: CASSQAGQGMGNTIYF. DNA for the CDR3: TGTGCCAGCAGCCAAGCCGGGCAGGGCATGGGAAACACCATATATTTT.

There are a few counts of this clone. The chain's CDR3 is CASSYRGEVGNSPLHF. CDR3 DNA: TGTGCCAGTAGTTACAGGGGCGAGGTGGGTAATTCACCCCTCCACTTT. This rearrangement joins TRBV19 to TRBJ1-6; 7 positions match TRBD1. Trimming took 5 bases from V and 6 from J; bases not matched to a gene: 10. In germline, CDR1 is LNHDA, CDR2 SQIVND (reference sequence). There are 16 residues in the CDR3. Full variable domain (missing parts from reference TRBV19 and TRBJ1-6): DGGITQSPKYLFRKEGQNVTLSCEQNLNHDAMYWYRQDPGQGLRLIYYSQIVNDFQKGDIAEGYSVSREKKESFPLTVTSAQKNPTAFYLCASSYRGEVGNSPLHFGNGTRLTVT.

The chain joins TRBV24-1 to TRBJ2-7, with 10 bases matching TRBD1. The germline V gene has CDR1 KGHDR and CDR2 SFDVKD. Trimming at V came to 5 bases and at J to 3 bases, leaving 3 bases not matched to a gene. The CDR3 sequence is 14 residues long. CDR3 sequence (DNA): TGTGCCACCAGTGCAGGACAGGGGGACTACGAGCAGTACTTC. This translates into CATSAGQGDYEQYF.

The gene calls are TRBV12-5 and TRBJ2-6; 8 positions agree with TRBD2. The CDR3 has 19 amino acids. The trim removed 0 bases at V and 0 bases at J, leaving 7 bases unmatched. In germline, CDR1 is LGHNT, CDR2 FRNRAP. The CDR3 DNA reads as TGTGCTAGTGGTTTGGTACTCGGGGGGGCTAACTCTGGGGCCAACGTCCTGACTTTC. Protein product: CASGLVLGGANSGANVLTF.

The chain joins TRBV5-1 to TRBJ2-5, with D possibly TRBD1 on 6 matching bases. Germline V gene sequence: CDR1 SGHRS, CDR2 YFSETQ. The CDR3 totals 14 residues. V lost 4 bases to trimming and J lost 3 bases, with 13 bases between them. CDR3 loop: CASSISDSEETQYF. The CDR3 DNA reads TGCGCCAGCAGCATCTCGGACAGTGAAGAGACCCAGTACTTC.

This clone was detected a few times. This rearrangement joins TRBV6-5 to TRBJ1-1; TRBD1 agrees at 9 bases. The CDR3 extends over 16 amino acids. The V gene's germline CDR1 is MNHEY and CDR2 SVGAGI. The V gene end was trimmed by 4 bases and the J gene end by 1 base; junction bases not matched to a gene: 7. CDR3 in amino acids: CASSSPLGQGNTEAFF. The DNA for the CDR3 is TGTGCCAGCAGTTCCCCGTTGGGACAGGGGAACACTGAAGCTTTCTTT.

This chain uses TRBV19 with TRBJ1-4; D is unclear. Trimming removed 8 bases from V and 0 bases from J, with 13 bases in between. CDR1 is LNHDA and CDR2 is SQIVND in the germline V gene (reference sequence). The CDR3 consists of 15 residues. CDR3 sequence: CASASGSATNEKLFF. The CDR3 DNA reads as TGTGCCAGTGCTTCAGGTAGTGCAACTAATGAAAAACTGTTTTTT. The variable domain in full, with the rest retrieved from reference TRBV19 and TRBJ1-4, is DGGITQSPKYLFRKEGQNVTLSCEQNLNHDAMYWYRQDPGQGLRLIYYSQIVNDFQKGDIAEGYSVSREKKESFPLTVTSAQKNPTAFYLCASASGSATNEKLFFGSGTQLSVL.

This clone turned up a few times. The CDR3 here is CASSPRTGRYEQYF. In DNA form, the CDR3 reads TGTGCCAGCAGCCCCCGGACAGGGAGGTACGAGCAGTACTTC. The chain links TRBV7-9 to TRBJ2-7, with 8 bases identical to TRBD1. The CDR3 totals 14 residues. The V gene's germline CDR1 is SEHNR and CDR2 FQNEAQ (reference sequence). The ends lost 5 bases at V and 4 bases at J; junction bases unmatched: 7.

The CDR3 is CASSLGPGLTHNEQFF. The CDR3 DNA reads TGTGCCAGCAGCTTAGGGCCGGGACTAACCCACAATGAGCAGTTCTTC. This rearrangement joins TRBV7-2 to TRBJ2-1; TRBD2 aligns across 7 bases. There are 16 residues in the CDR3. J was trimmed by 5 bases and V by 1 base; bases with no gene match: 8. Germline V gene lookup returns CDR1 SGHTA and CDR2 FQGNSA.

V gene TRBV7-9 combines with J gene TRBJ1-6, with no clear D. The CDR3 runs to 14 residues. Looked up from germline, CDR1 is SEHNR and CDR2 is FQNEAQ (reference sequence). V was clipped by 1 base and J by 9 bases, with 10 bases between them. CDR3: CASSLGITGSPLHF. The CDR3 DNA reads TGTGCCAGCAGCTTAGGGATTACGGGTTCACCCCTCCACTTT.

The chain joins TRBV19 to TRBJ1-4, with TRBD1 identical over 10 bases. Per germline, CDR1 LNHDA and CDR2 SQIVND (reference sequence). J lost 3 bases, V lost 3 bases, and 4 bases had no gene match. The CDR3 is 16 residues long. The CDR3 DNA is TGTGCCAGTAGTATTTGGACAGGGGGAGCTAATGAAAAACTGTTTTTT. This sequence encodes CASSIWTGGANEKLFF.

This chain links TRBV7-2 with TRBJ2-3; TRBD2 agrees at 8 bases. Germline CDR1 SGHTA, CDR2 FQGNSA. The CDR3 covers 15 residues. The trim removed 4 bases at V and 2 bases at J, leaving 5 bases unmatched. The CDR3 DNA sequence: TGTGCCAGCAGCTCAGCGGGGGCCTCCACAGATACGCAGTATTTT. Residues: CASSSAGASTDTQYF. Looking up the rest from reference TRBV7-2 and TRBJ2-3 gives the full variable domain: GAGVSQSPSNKVTEKGKDVELRCDPISGHTALYWYRQSLGQGLEFLIYFQGNSAPDKSGLPSDRFSAERTGGSVSTLTIQRTQQEDSAVYLCASSSAGASTDTQYFGPGTRLTVL.

As to this clone: Other DNA variants within this sample encode the same CDR3. V is TRBV27 and J is TRBJ2-7; the match to TRBD1 covers 8 bases. CDR1 is MNHEY, CDR2 SMNVEV, per germline (reference sequence). The CDR3 has 14 amino acids. V lost 2 bases to trimming and J lost 3 bases; unmatched junction nucleotides: 3. CDR3 bases: TGTGCCAGCAGTTTAAGACAGGGGAACTACGAGCAGTACTTC. It codes for CASSLRQGNYEQYF.

This rearrangement joins TRBV24-1 to TRBJ2-5, with 9 bases matching TRBD1. Germline loops: CDR1 KGHDR, CDR2 SFDVKD. The CDR3 has 16 amino acids. V gave up 4 bases and J gave up 5 bases; unmatched junction bases: 10. The CDR3 loop is CATSDENRGRRETQYF. CDR3 nucleotide sequence: TGTGCCACCAGTGACGAGAACAGGGGGCGCAGGGAGACCCAGTACTTC.

This clone has just a few counts. The chain couples TRBV11-2 to TRBJ2-1; D gene uncertain. The CDR3 loop spans 14 amino acids. Trimming left V 5 bases short and J 6 bases short, with 14 bases between. CDR1 and CDR2 from the germline V gene are SGHAT and FQNNGV. The CDR3 sequence: CASSLLRSLNEQFF. As DNA, the CDR3 is TGTGCCAGCAGCCTCCTTAGGAGCCTCAATGAGCAGTTCTTC.